The 14 T cell receptor beta chains given below trace back to one sample, sequenced in a study of CXCR3-negative and CXCR3-positive naive CD8 T cells. UMI-labeled 5' RACE TRB cDNA libraries were prepared from the cells. Following a re-call of the 5' RACE reads, TCRdb has one entry per CDR3 protein and lacks DNA. Found here are about 90,000 distinct CDR3 sequences; the top ten clones hold 0.95% to 1.4%. What was sequenced was naive CXCR3- CD8+ T cells from blood. Subset in this sample: CD45RO-CCR7+CD27+CD95- naive CD8+ T cells lacking CXCR3 (TNR3-). The origin of the receptors is a human donor in good health. Some clones in this sample may be carry-over from other donors' samples.

The V and J genes are TRBV7-2 and TRBJ2-7; TCRdb outputs TRBD1, but without DNA this stays unchecked. The CDR3 is 15 amino acids. Germline V CDR1 and CDR2: SGHTA, FQGNSA. The CDR3 is CASSLFGSGTYEQYF.

The chain combines TRBV4-2 with TRBJ1-5; the TCRdb call, TRBD1, lacks DNA for checking. The germline V gene encodes CDR1 LGHNA and CDR2 YNFKEQ. The CDR3 runs to 17 residues. The CDR3 loop reads CASSQDENGRGGQPQHF.

The rearrangement joins TRBV29-1 to TRBJ2-7; TCRdb returns TRBD1, unconfirmable since there is no DNA. The CDR3 length is 14 residues. Germline V gene sequence: CDR1 SQVTM, CDR2 ANQGSEA. This CDR3 reads CSVEGAGGSYEQYF.

This rearrangement joins TRBV10-3 to TRBJ2-7; TCRdb gives TRBD1 as the D gene, but with no DNA this cannot be confirmed. Germline values: CDR1 ENHRY, CDR2 SYGVKD. This CDR3 region has 12 residues. The CDR3 region is CAIAGDSYEQYF.

This chain connects TRBV20-1 to TRBJ2-2. Per the germline V gene, CDR1 is DFQATT and CDR2 is SNEGSKA (reference sequence). This CDR3 has 16 residues. Here the CDR3 reads CSARDFGLANTGELFF.

V gene TRBV19 combines with J gene TRBJ2-7. CDR3 length: 13 residues. Germline V lookup: CDR1 LNHDA, CDR2 SQIVND (reference sequence). The CDR3 reads CASSWEENYEQYF.

The V gene is TRBV14, the J gene TRBJ2-3; TCRdb designates TRBD1, a call that cannot be tested without DNA. The CDR3 is 15 amino acids. Germline values: CDR1 SGHDN, CDR2 FVKESK. The CDR3: CASSQGDTSTDTQYF. Full variable domain (rest looked up from reference TRBV14 and TRBJ2-3): EAGVTQFPSHSVIEKGQTVTLRCDPISGHDNLYWYRRVMGKEIKFLLHFVKESKQDESGMPNNRFLAERTGGTYSTLKVQPAELEDSGVYFCASSQGDTSTDTQYFGPGTRLTVL.

The V and J genes are TRBV11-2 and TRBJ2-2. CDR3 length: 15 amino acids. Germline V lookup: CDR1 SGHAT, CDR2 FQNNGV. CDR3 residues: CASSSGVANTGELFF. The whole variable domain, remainder taken from reference TRBV11-2 and TRBJ2-2, is EAGVAQSPRYKIIEKRQSVAFWCNPISGHATLYWYQQILGQGPKLLIQFQNNGVVDDSQLPKDRFSAERLKGVDSTLKIQPAKLEDSAVYLCASSSGVANTGELFFGEGSRLTVL.

The chain uses TRBV9 and TRBJ2-5; TCRdb's D call of TRBD1 is untestable without DNA. This CDR3 is built from 16 residues. Germline V gives CDR1 SGDLS, CDR2 YYNGEE. CDR3 residues: CASSVYPGQGEETQYF.

The chain recombines TRBV4-1 with TRBJ1-2. Per germline, CDR1 MGHRA and CDR2 YSYEKL. This CDR3 region has 15 residues. CDR3 protein: CASSQGRQRAYGYTF.

The chain is built from TRBV12-3 or TRBV12-4 and TRBJ1-1; TCRdb's D call, TRBD1, is unchecked because there is no DNA. This CDR3 has 14 residues. The CDR3 loop reads CASSISGAAFEAFF.

V gene TRBV6-4 combines with J gene TRBJ1-1; the TCRdb call, TRBD1, lacks DNA for checking. The CDR3 totals 13 residues. Per the germline V gene, CDR1 is MRHNA and CDR2 is SNTAGT. The CDR3 protein is CASAYREGTEAFF.

J is TRBJ2-1 and V is TRBV12-3 or TRBV12-4; TCRdb lists TRBD1, though no DNA is available to test this call. The CDR3 sequence is 16 residues long. The CDR3: CASSLTQGWGAHEQFF.

V is TRBV6-2 or TRBV6-3 and J is TRBJ2-2; checking the TCRdb D call of TRBD2 is not possible without DNA. This CDR3 spans 16 amino acids. Germline V lookup: CDR1 MNHEY, CDR2 SVGEGT. The CDR3 reads CASSYSGPANTGELFF.